The 12 T cell receptor beta chains reported below all come from one sample, sequenced in a study of CD4 T cells in relation to SARS-CoV-2 and coronaviruses (dated by TCRdb to the early 2020s). Library preparation used the immunoSEQ multiplex PCR assay. TCRdb obtained this table from immuneACCESS and retained in-frame rearrangements with V and J assigned. These tables miss some clones; where compared with another copy, unresolved V genes account for less than half of the shortfall, and the remainder is unexplained. This sample comprises under 70,000 clones, just over 85% of them detected only once. The ten biggest clones cover about 1.3% of the sample. CD4+ T cells from unexposed donors were collected before the COVID-19 pandemic (2011-2018). Sequences were obtained from memory CD4+ T cells from PBMCs. In light of the paper, this sample's cell subset or site label describes: memory (non-naive) CD4+ T cells. These receptors were taken from a human donor in good health.

The chain carries TRBV5-3 and TRBJ2-1; TRBD2 is a possible D gene (6 bases). TRBV5-3 is an ORF; its function is uncertain. The V gene lost 0 bases and the J gene lost 10 bases, with 14 bases spanning the gap. The CDR3 length is 14 residues. The CDR3 nucleotides read TGTGCCAGAAGCTTGGTTTTAACTGGGGGGGAGCAGTTCTTC. Amino acid sequence: CARSLVLTGGEQFF.

This rearrangement joins TRBV29-1 to TRBJ2-7; D perhaps matches TRBD2 (6 bases). Germline values: CDR1 SQVTM, CDR2 ANQGSEA. Trimming took off 4 bases at V and 0 bases at J, with 10 bases between the two ends. The CDR3 covers 13 residues. CDR3 bases: TGCAGCGTTGGAGGCGGGATCTCCTACGAGCAGTACTTC. It yields the protein CSVGGGISYEQYF.

This clone was counted only a few times. The sample contains more than one DNA sequence encoding this CDR3. The genes are TRBV2 and TRBJ2-2; TRBD1 agrees at 8 bases. Trimming removed 6 bases from V and 3 bases from J; junction bases left unmatched: 3. This CDR3 contains 14 residues. Per the germline V gene, CDR1 is SNHLY and CDR2 is FYNNEI. The CDR3 region is CASRLQGDTGELFF. CDR3 nucleotides: TGTGCCAGCAGGCTACAGGGGGACACCGGGGAGCTGTTTTTT.

V and J are TRBV15 and TRBJ1-6; D is uncertain. Germline V gives CDR1 LNHNV, CDR2 YYDKDF (reference sequence). The CDR3 spans 13 residues. V lost 0 bases and J lost 5, with 2 bases in between. The CDR3 DNA sequence: TGTGCCACCAGCAGAGACGATAATTCACCCCTCCACTTT. This gives the protein CATSRDDNSPLHF.

Comments on this clone: A read error may produce the germline difference seen at one junction end. The chain joins TRBV11-1 to TRBJ2-7; D could derive from TRBD1 or TRBD2 (5 bases each). The CDR3 has 13 residues. From germline, CDR1 is SGHAT and CDR2 FQDESV (reference sequence). For the CDR3, the DNA is TGTGCCAGCAGCTCCCCGAGCCGGGACGGCCCGTTCTTC. It translates to CASSSPSRDGPFF.

The genes are TRBV24-1 and TRBJ2-1; 7 bases fit TRBD1. Germline assignment: CDR1 KGHDR and CDR2 SFDVKD. V lost 4 bases, J lost 8 bases, and 4 bases stayed unmatched. The CDR3 has 13 amino acids. Here the CDR3 reads CATSDPTGHEQFF. For the CDR3, the DNA is TGTGCCACCAGTGACCCGACAGGGCATGAGCAGTTCTTC.

The chain joins TRBV14 to TRBJ1-1; no clear D gene. Trimming removed 0 bases at V and 0 bases at J, with 8 bases between. Germline V lookup: CDR1 SGHDN, CDR2 FVKESK. The CDR3 runs to 15 residues. CDR3 nucleotide sequence: TGTGCCAGCAGCCAAGACAGTGGAATGAACACTGAAGCTTTCTTT. As protein: CASSQDSGMNTEAFF.

In its sample, this clone was seen once. This rearrangement joins TRBV18 to TRBJ2-7; possible D gene TRBD1, 5 bases. The CDR3 is 15 residues long. CDR1 is KGHSH, CDR2 LQKENI, per germline. Trimming took off 5 bases at V and 7 bases at J, with 21 bases between the two ends. CDR3 in amino acids: CASSSAQGRLGEQYF. The CDR3 DNA follows: TGTGCCAGCTCATCCGCCCAGGGCAGGCTCGGGGAGCAGTACTTC.

This clone has a single count. The chain links TRBV9 to TRBJ2-1; 10 positions match TRBD2. With 3 bases clipped from V and 7 bases from J, the junction kept 13 bases outside the gene matches. CDR3 length equals 17 residues. The germline V gene encodes CDR1 SGDLS and CDR2 YYNGEE. The CDR3: CASSERVTGLATNEQFF. The DNA of the CDR3 is TGTGCCAGCAGCGAGAGGGTTACGGGACTAGCGACAAATGAGCAGTTCTTC.

This chain joins TRBV7-2 and TRBJ2-3; D perhaps matches TRBD2 (6 bases). This CDR3 region has 18 residues. In germline, CDR1 is SGHTA, CDR2 FQGNSA. V lost 1 base to trimming and J lost 0 bases, with 17 bases between them. CDR3 in amino acids: CASSLGSPQRASTDTQYF. The CDR3 nucleotides are TGTGCCAGCAGCTTAGGGTCACCCCAGCGGGCTAGCACAGATACGCAGTATTTT.

J is TRBJ2-2 and V is TRBV6-2 or TRBV6-3; 7 positions agree with TRBD2. This CDR3 region has 16 residues. The V gene end was trimmed by 5 bases and the J gene end by 6 bases; junction bases not matched to a gene: 12. Germline V gene sequence: CDR1 MNHEY, CDR2 SVGEGT. The CDR3 is CASSRSGTRESGELFF. For the CDR3, the DNA is TGTGCCAGCAGTCGCTCCGGTACGCGGGAGTCCGGGGAGCTGTTTTTT.

This clone was detected once. The rearrangement links TRBV10-2 to TRBJ2-1, with 11 bases that match TRBD2. The germline CDR1 and CDR2 sequences are WSHSY and SAAADI. The length of the CDR3 is 15 residues. V lost 0 bases, J lost 7 bases, and 2 bases stayed unmatched. Written as DNA, the CDR3 is TGCGCCAGCAGTGAGTCGAGACTAGCGGGGAATGAGCAGTTCTTC. Its translation is CASSESRLAGNEQFF.